One sample yielded the 2 T cell receptor beta chains listed below, sequenced in a study of OX40 agonist ivuxolimab in advanced cancers. Clones were sequenced by immunoSEQ multiplex PCR, and TCRdb holds only the in-frame ones, with some missing. The sample lists some 10,000 clones; approximately 87% were seen once. The material sequenced was CD4+ or CD8+ T cells sorted from blood, taken in a trial of the OX40 agonist ivuxolimab. These TCRs come from an adult with an advanced solid tumor such as melanoma, head and neck, liver or kidney cancer.

This sequence joins TRBV4-2 and TRBJ2-1; 11 bases agree with TRBD2. This CDR3 has 19 amino acids. The germline V gene has CDR1 LGHNA and CDR2 YNFKEQ. Trimming cost V 0 bases and J 0 bases; bases outside gene matches: 7. DNA of the CDR3: TGTGCCAGCAGCCAAGAAGAGACTAGCGGGGCCTTCTCCTACAATGAGCAGTTCTTC. It codes for CASSQEETSGAFSYNEQFF.

The DNA of the CDR3 is TGTGCCAGCTCCCAGGCCGGGGAAGACACCGGGGAGCTGTTTTTT. It is translated as CASSQAGEDTGELFF. The chain carries TRBV2 and TRBJ2-2; D is possibly TRBD2 (5 bases). The CDR3 length is 15 residues. Germline-derived CDR1 and CDR2 are SNHLY and FYNNEI. V was trimmed by 8 bases and J by 3 bases, leaving 16 bases between them.